Given below is one TCR beta chain in context. The target antigen is unknown. TCRdb re-derived calls from the RT-PCR reads in MiXCR, one entry per CDR3 protein. The data hold more than 600,000 distinct CDR3 sequences, with under 20% observed a single time. The record originates from a study of response to subunit inactivated influenza vaccine. Looked up from germline, CDR1 is SQVTM and CDR2 is ANQGSEA. V gave up 0 bases and J gave up 5 bases, with 13 bases separating them. The CDR3 is made up of 14 amino acids. The study's findings and limits: Each seasonal flu vaccination may recruit only limited new T cells, authors suggested.

Sequencing was performed on PBMCs from blood, taken 4 to 6 days after vaccination. This receptor was obtained from a man between 50 and 59 years old who received an inactivated influenza vaccine. This rearrangement joins TRBV29-1 to TRBJ1-2; D is perhaps TRBD1 (6 bases). The CDR3 protein is CSVEDPRTGYGYTF. The CDR3 DNA is TGCAGCGTTGAAGATCCCCGTACAGGGTATGGCTACACCTTC.